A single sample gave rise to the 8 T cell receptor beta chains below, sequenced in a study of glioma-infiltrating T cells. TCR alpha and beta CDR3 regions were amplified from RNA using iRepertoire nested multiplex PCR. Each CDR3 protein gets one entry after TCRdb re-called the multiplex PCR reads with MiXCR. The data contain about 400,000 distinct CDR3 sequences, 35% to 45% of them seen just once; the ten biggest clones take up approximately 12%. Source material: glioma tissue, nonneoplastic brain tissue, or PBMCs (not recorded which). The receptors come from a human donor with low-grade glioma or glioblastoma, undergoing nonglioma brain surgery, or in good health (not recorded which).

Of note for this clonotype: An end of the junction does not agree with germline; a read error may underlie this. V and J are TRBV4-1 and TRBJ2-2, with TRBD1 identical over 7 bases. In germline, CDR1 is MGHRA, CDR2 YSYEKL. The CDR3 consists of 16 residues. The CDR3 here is CASSQSMAGGTGELLF. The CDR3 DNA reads TGCGCCAGCAGCCAGAGTATGGCAGGGGGTACCGGGGAGCTGCTTTTT.

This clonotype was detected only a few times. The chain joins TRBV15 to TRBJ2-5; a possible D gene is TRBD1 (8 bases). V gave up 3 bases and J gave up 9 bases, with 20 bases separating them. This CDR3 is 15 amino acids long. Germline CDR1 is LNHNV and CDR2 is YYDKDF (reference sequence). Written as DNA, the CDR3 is TGTGCCACCAGCAGGGAACCGACAGGGGCGGGGGCCCAGTACTTC. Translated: CATSREPTGAGAQYF.

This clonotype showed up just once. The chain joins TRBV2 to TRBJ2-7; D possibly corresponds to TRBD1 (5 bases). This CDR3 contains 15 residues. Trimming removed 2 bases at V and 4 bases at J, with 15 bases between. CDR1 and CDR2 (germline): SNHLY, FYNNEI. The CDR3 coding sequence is TGTGCCAGCAGTGAATTTGGGCAGGGAATGTACGAGCAGTACTTC. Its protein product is CASSEFGQGMYEQYF.

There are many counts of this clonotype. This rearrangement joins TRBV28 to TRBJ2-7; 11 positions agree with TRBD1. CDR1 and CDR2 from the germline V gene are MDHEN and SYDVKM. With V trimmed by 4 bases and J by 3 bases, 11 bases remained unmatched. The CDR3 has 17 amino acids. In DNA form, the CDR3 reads TGTGCCAGCAGTTCCGGACAGGGGGCTGTTATGCGCTACGAGCAGTACTTC. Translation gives CASSSGQGAVMRYEQYF.

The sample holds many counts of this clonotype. DNA of the CDR3: TGTGCCAGCAGCTCGCGTCCGGGGGATGAGCAGTTCTTC. Translating gives CASSSRPGDEQFF. This chain joins TRBV7-3 and TRBJ2-1; perhaps TRBD2 as D (6 bases). Trimming took off 4 bases at V and 8 bases at J, with 12 bases between the two ends. In germline, CDR1 is SGHTA, CDR2 FQGTGA. CDR3 length: 13 amino acids.

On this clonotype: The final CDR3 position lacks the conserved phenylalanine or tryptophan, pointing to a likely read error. The CDR3 nucleotides read TGTGCCATCAGTGAGTCTCGCTTATCCCGGGGACAAGTCAATGAGCAGTTCATC. This encodes CAISESRLSRGQVNEQFI. The V call is TRBV27, the J call TRBJ2-1; perhaps TRBD1 as D (6 bases). Germline V gene sequence: CDR1 MNHEY, CDR2 SMNVEV (reference sequence). The CDR3 contains 18 residues.

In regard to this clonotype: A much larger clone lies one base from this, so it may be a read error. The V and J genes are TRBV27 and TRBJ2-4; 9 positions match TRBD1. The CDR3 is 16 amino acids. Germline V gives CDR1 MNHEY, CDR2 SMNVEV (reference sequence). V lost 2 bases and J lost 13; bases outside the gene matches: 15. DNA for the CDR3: TGTGCCAGCAGTTTACTCCCCGGGACAGGGATCGATGAGCAGTACTTC. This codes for CASSLLPGTGIDEQYF.

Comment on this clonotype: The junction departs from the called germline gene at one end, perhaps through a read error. CDR3 region: CANSYSGLTEAFF. The CDR3 DNA follows: TGTGCCAACAGTTATTCAGGGCTGACTGAAGCTTTCTTT. The chain recombines TRBV28 with TRBJ1-1, with D maybe TRBD1 (5 bases). Looked up from germline, CDR1 is MDHEN and CDR2 is SYDVKM. This CDR3 contains 13 residues.